A selection of T cell receptor beta chains follows, all from one sample in a study of T-cell memory formation after mild COVID-19. TCRdb recomputed calls from the 5' RACE reads with MiXCR, one row per CDR3 protein. Among around 370,000 distinct CDR3 sequences, around 21% were seen once, and the ten largest hold approximately 12%. The sample consisted of PBMCs or a T cell subset sorted from them (not recorded which). These TCRs come from an adult woman who had mild COVID-19 (a few samples of this study predate the infection). Cell type and time point are not known. The CDR3 runs from the conserved cysteine through the conserved F or W. Each record gives: J gene, V gene, CDR3 protein.

TRBJ2-5,TRBV12-3/TRBV12-4,CATNRGGFQETQYF
TRBJ1-1,TRBV11-3,CASSPSPTYTEAFF
TRBJ2-4,TRBV10-3,CAISGGVTTKNIQYF
TRBJ2-6,TRBV18,CASSPGVRDSPLTF
TRBJ2-3,TRBV10-3,CATRGPGTDTQYF
TRBJ2-7,TRBV5-1,CASSLLSLGDEQYF
TRBJ2-7,TRBV27,CASRDMGIPPYEQYF
TRBJ2-5,TRBV7-8,CASSLATPAGGRSPQETQYF
TRBJ2-3,TRBV20-1,CSAYSGVGGLTDTQYF
TRBJ1-1,TRBV7-9,CASQTGTENTEAFF
TRBJ1-2,TRBV5-4,CASSFPGVRSNYGYTF
TRBJ2-2,TRBV7-8,CASSSPGLAGGAGELFF
TRBJ1-1,TRBV27,CASSPHSEGTEAFF
TRBJ1-1,TRBV9,CASSVAYANTEAFF
TRBJ2-7,TRBV4-1,CASSQVAGTGRYEQYF
TRBJ2-7,TRBV4-1,CASSQEAGGLSYEQYF
TRBJ2-2,TRBV7-9,CASSPPQAGGTGELFF
TRBJ2-1,TRBV7-3,CASSLRGAGYEQFF
TRBJ2-7,TRBV6-5,CASSDHSSYEQYF
TRBJ1-2,TRBV5-1,CASSLGGSGNGYTF
TRBJ2-7,TRBV7-8,CASSTSGTTYEQYF
TRBJ2-7,TRBV5-1,CASSVGQGQGEQYF
TRBJ2-7,TRBV30,CAWSGVGREQYF
TRBJ1-2,TRBV4-1,CASSQVRGNYGYTF
TRBJ2-2,TRBV7-3,CASSLDGALSPGELFF
TRBJ1-4,TRBV25-1,CASSDQAVATNEKLFF
TRBJ2-2,TRBV6-1,CASRVTGTGPGELFF
TRBJ2-7,TRBV27,CASSTRTGFSYEQYF
TRBJ2-2,TRBV12-3/TRBV12-4,CASSLSGDPGELFF
TRBJ2-3,TRBV24-1,CATPEREGRTDTQYF
TRBJ1-6,TRBV6-2/TRBV6-3,CASSYPDGGTNNSPLHF
TRBJ2-2,TRBV25-1,CASRAGLAGEPGELFF
TRBJ2-1,TRBV30,CAWSVEDTVGQFF
TRBJ2-4,TRBV5-1,CASSLELGIQYF
TRBJ2-7,TRBV29-1,CSVDFGGTSGGAYEQYF
TRBJ1-1,TRBV7-6,CASSSDKNTEAFF